This passage covers 10 T cell receptor beta chains from one sample sequenced in a study of T cells in Graves' hyperthyroidism and ophthalmopathy. Using RNA transcripts as the source, TCR beta CDR3 regions were amplified. The TCR CDR3 was amplified in a first-round RT-PCR using the HTBI primer set. TCRdb redid the calling of the multiplex PCR reads with MiXCR, one entry per CDR3 protein. The data contain 500,000 to 650,000 distinct CDR3 sequences, about 20% of them singletons. Sequencing used blood. Receptors originate from a man aged 35 to 55 with Graves' ophthalmopathy.

The table lists this clonotype with a few counts. The chain has TRBV9 and TRBJ1-1; D remains unclear. Trimming removed 0 bases from V and 0 bases from J, with 9 bases in between. CDR1 is SGDLS, CDR2 YYNGEE, per germline. The CDR3 covers 15 residues. The CDR3 bases are TGTGCCAGCAGCGTAGAAGGCAGACTGAACACTGAAGCTTTCTTT. Translation: CASSVEGRLNTEAFF.

The genes are TRBV10-3 and TRBJ2-1, with 7 positions matching TRBD2. V trimming: 9 bases; J trimming: 0 bases; junction bases outside the gene matches: 14. Germline CDR1 and CDR2: ENHRY and SYGVKD. This CDR3 is 17 amino acids long. The CDR3 spells CAMTPEAGTSSYNEQFF. CDR3 in DNA: TGTGCCATGACTCCGGAAGCGGGGACGAGCTCCTACAATGAGCAGTTCTTC.

This clonotype was counted many times. The chain has TRBV6-2 or TRBV6-3 and TRBJ2-7; D is ambiguous. Germline CDR1 MNHEY, CDR2 SVGEGT. V was clipped by 5 bases and J by 2 bases, with 7 bases between them. CDR3 length equals 12 residues. The CDR3 DNA is TGTGCCAGCAGTCCCACCACCTACGAGCAGTACTTC. Translated: CASSPTTYEQYF.

The sample holds a few counts of this clonotype. The gene calls are TRBV18 and TRBJ1-2, with 7 bases fitting TRBD1. V shed 5 bases and J 2 bases; nucleotides not matched to a gene: 5. CDR3 length equals 14 residues. Germline-derived CDR1 and CDR2 are KGHSH and LQKENI. In DNA, the CDR3 is TGTGCCAGCTCAACAGGGGTTAAAAACTATGGCTACACCTTC. Encoded protein: CASSTGVKNYGYTF.

This clonotype was observed a handful of times. The chain joins TRBV27 to TRBJ1-1; the D is unclear. Per germline, CDR1 MNHEY and CDR2 SMNVEV (reference sequence). The ends were cut back, 2 bases at V and 0 bases at J, with 13 bases in the middle. The CDR3 spans 16 residues. As DNA, the CDR3 is TGTGCCAGCAGTTTAACGGCTAGGCGGTTGAACACTGAAGCTTTCTTT. As protein: CASSLTARRLNTEAFF.

With regard to this clonotype: One end of the junction fails to match germline, which may point to a read error. The chain combines TRBV7-7 with TRBJ2-2; the D call may be TRBD1 or TRBD2 (5 bases each). Germline CDR1 SSHAT, CDR2 FNYEAQ (reference sequence). This CDR3 comprises 15 residues. The CDR3 coding sequence is TGTGCTAGCAGCGAACGGCAGGGAGACACCGGGGAGCTGTTTTTT. This encodes CASSERQGDTGELFF.

This clonotype was observed a few times. The chain combines TRBV30 with TRBJ1-6, with D perhaps matching TRBD1 (6 bases). The CDR3 totals 13 residues. Trimming removed 5 bases at V and 7 bases at J, with 12 bases between. Germline assignment: CDR1 GTSNPN and CDR2 SVGIG (reference sequence). The CDR3 region has the DNA TGTGCCTGGGGACCTCAGGGGAATTCACCCCTCCACTTT. Amino acid sequence: CAWGPQGNSPLHF. The entire variable domain, with the rest obtained from reference TRBV30 and TRBJ1-6, is as follows: SQTIHQWPATLVQPVGSPLSLECTVEGTSNPNLYWYRQAAGRGLQLLFYSVGIGQISSEVPQNLSASRPQDRQFILSSKKLLLSDSGFYLCAWGPQGNSPLHFGNGTRLTVT.

This clonotype was observed many times. The rearrangement uses TRBV6-1 and TRBJ2-7; TRBD1 might be the D (6 bases). Germline CDR1 MNHNS, CDR2 SASEGT. The CDR3 runs 13 residues. V was cut by 6 bases and J by 4 bases, with 13 bases left in between. The CDR3 DNA reads TGTGCCAGCAGGCTAACAGGGATGTACGAGCAGTACTTC. Protein sequence: CASRLTGMYEQYF.

This chain connects TRBV18 to TRBJ2-2, with D perhaps TRBD2 (5 bases). The CDR3 consists of 14 residues. V gave up 3 bases and J gave up 5 bases, with 10 bases separating them. Per germline, CDR1 KGHSH and CDR2 LQKENI. The CDR3 here is CASSPDYVTGELFF. CDR3 bases: TGTGCCAGCTCACCCGACTACGTAACCGGGGAGCTGTTTTTT.

V and J are TRBV7-6 and TRBJ1-6, with D uncertain. The CDR3 spans 12 residues. The V and J ends lost 11 bases and 6 bases respectively, with 11 bases between them. In germline, CDR1 is SGHVS, CDR2 FNYEAQ. DNA for the CDR3: TGTGCCTCCGGACCGCGTAATTCACCCCTCCACTTT. It codes for CASGPRNSPLHF.